Here is one TCR beta chain with its context. The specificity of this receptor is unknown. The record has no base qualities; no much larger clone is one base away. Libraries were prepared through the immunoSEQ multiplex PCR assay. For the multiplex PCR, a mixture combining 60 forward primers for TCR Vbeta segments and 13 reverse primers for TCR Jbeta segments was used. Amplification of the CDR3 region of rearranged TCR beta genes was performed with a multiplex PCR assay on genomic DNA. The amplified TCR beta libraries were sequenced on the Illumina HiSeq System as 87-base-pair reads. The published analysis was carried out like this. Across the roughly 670 repertoires, a later analysis counted approximately 83 million unique TCR beta chains, 9 million to 14 million of which were shared by at least two donors. Raw reads were error-corrected and collapsed into unique sequences by a nearest-neighbor algorithm in which closely related sequences were merged to remove PCR and sequencing errors. Alignment of CDR3 sequences to IMGT reference sequences was used to assign V, D and J gene segments. For a sequence to be retained, a match of at least six nucleotides to both a V gene segment and a J gene segment was required. A rearrangement counted as productive if the CDR3 had no stop codons and remained in frame with V and J, and every other rearrangement counted as non-productive. Following IMGT convention, CDR3 was defined as the stretch from the second conserved V-encoded cysteine to the conserved J-encoded phenylalanine. The earlier analysis of some 580 of the donors excluded any sequence lacking an unambiguous match to a single V gene segment. An earlier analysis of several hundred of the donors classified V segments as functional when productive rearrangements were above 56.7% and as segregating when the standard deviation between donors was above 5%. To diagnose cytomegalovirus status from the catalog of TCR beta chain sequences, a statistical classification framework was built. In a later analysis, TCR nucleotide sequences were compared against IMGT/GENE-DB human TR gene sequences so that V and J genes could be assigned. The TCRdist pipeline was used in a later analysis to assign CDR3 sequences and most-parsimonious VDJ recombination scenarios. In a later analysis, every TCR beta chain was defined by the combination of its CDR3 amino acid sequence and its V-gene family, and reads without a unique V-gene family were dropped. In a later analysis, 500 to 650 highly shared, low-generation-probability nucleotide sequences were removed to address suspected cross-contamination and a sequencing artifact. In a later analysis, a clonal expansion index for each public chain was calculated from normalized within-repertoire ranks of inferred template counts. A later analysis computed generation probabilities with a VDJ recombination model fitted to out-of-frame rearrangements, and checked the results against IGoR. In a later analysis, TCR-TCR, TCR-HLA and TCR-CMV co-occurrence was scored with hypergeometric tests, and a repertoire-size bias correction was applied to TCR pairs. A later analysis estimated false discovery rates by permuting HLA or CMV assignments 20 times. In a later analysis, co-occurring TCRs were grouped with DBSCAN, and TCRdist sequence similarity was added when clustering was performed within HLA-allele-positive subsets. For co-occurrence clustering, repertoires with fewer than 30,000 or more than 120,000 public chains were excluded, along with five or six repertoires with anomalous nucleotide sharing. The clones in this table, taken by TCRdb from immuneACCESS, are in-frame only. Not every clone is retained; where verified, under half of the shortfall comes from an unresolved V gene, and the cause of the rest is unknown. That table gives V, J and clone size, and the DNA gave D and trimming. Counted in this sample were some 76,000 clones; about nine tenths of them appeared once. The ten largest clones add up to 1.5% to 2% of the sample.

Via the germline V gene, CDR1 is SGHTA and CDR2 FQGNSA. V is reduced by 1 base and J by 3 bases, leaving a spacing of 12 bases between them. Spanning cysteine to phenylalanine, the CDR3 consists of 15 amino acids. The DNA shown is the 45-base CDR3, in frame from base 1. This sample is drawn from a study of cytomegalovirus exposure and HLA in healthy donors (TCRdb year 2017). With regard to the full study: In an earlier analysis of 550 to 750 of the donors, under 300 Gb of sequence data and approximately 100 million unique TCR beta sequences from about 179 million T cells were reported. The study aimed to test whether cataloging public T cell receptors could reveal signatures of past pathogen exposure. HLA typing included class I and class II loci at four-digit resolution. To predict cytomegalovirus infection status, the study brought together high-throughput TCR immunosequencing, statistical association of individual TCRs with disease status, and machine learning. The study profiled the T cell repertoires of 500 to 800 subjects by immunosequencing and related them to cytomegalovirus serostatus. Every repertoire in the discovery cohort had been generated on one and the same sequencing platform. In the later analysis, no new phenotypic data were used to find candidate immune exposures; instead, reliance was placed on TCR beta sequences and their occurrence across donors. The number of donors typed differed by locus, with 629-630 for A, B, C, DRB1 and DQB1, 522 for DQA1, 600 to 610 for DPA1, and approximately 470 for DPB1. In addition to the first cohort of 666 subjects, a separate validation cohort of 130 or so different subjects was used. In an earlier analysis of roughly 600 of the donors, high-throughput TCR beta sequencing was used to judge whether each TCR beta V gene segment behaved as functional or pseudogenic. A later genetic analysis took genome-wide SNP genotypes for about 55% of the roughly 700 donors and used that subset as a discovery cohort. Of the 398 genotyped donors, 65% to 90% fell in the genetic ancestry cluster associated with self-reported Caucasian donors. A handful of DR-DQ haplotypes were handled as single units for association and clustering because linkage in the cohort was strong. Among roughly 400 genotyped donors of the cohort, an average of approximately 200,000 unique TCR beta nucleotide sequences was sequenced per donor, of which roughly 18% were non-productive. An early release covering about 600 HLA-typed donors comprised around 300 gigabases of sequencing data and roughly 86 million unique TCR sequences. Donor age, sex, ethnicity and CMV serostatus were compiled together with the repertoire data. A later analysis re-analyzed previously published TCR beta repertoires from 600 to 850 donors and added high-resolution HLA genotyping to study TCR occurrence patterns.

On the study overall, not on this receptor specifically: The study listed approximately 160 TCR beta chains as associated with cytomegalovirus. The only immune exposure information available for the cohort was CMV serostatus. Cytomegalovirus status was reported to be diagnosed by the classifier with high specificity and sensitivity in both the original and validation cohorts. The sequencing pipeline was judged likely to have produced a cluster of highly shared sequence variants as a technical artifact. A further reported finding was that TCR beta sequences accurately predicted the HLA-A and HLA-B alleles for most subjects in the first cohort. Most TCR sequences were seen in very few donors, while some public TCRs were found in many individuals. Linkage disequilibrium might explain the correlated functional status among segregating V segments, but an unknown experimental factor could not be excluded. HLA typing was unavailable for some donors at each locus, so association tests used only the typed subset. A later genetic analysis reported fewer N-insertions in productive TCRs among donors in an Asian-associated ancestry cluster than the roughly 700-donor mean. It was suggested by the authors that the approach could potentially be generalized to other disease states and immunological phenotypes. The presence/absence analyses assumed that sequencing depth was roughly uniform across donors, and that assumption may not be true. A few of the identified cytomegalovirus-associated TCR beta chains were confirmed in vitro to be specific for cytomegalovirus antigens. Because counts were too low, seventeen rarely observed V segments, including chromosome 9 orphons, were excluded from the earlier analysis of under 650 of the donors. In a later analysis, 16,951 TCR beta sequences were associated with specific HLA alleles at a false discovery rate of 0.05. According to a later analysis, TCR association rates differed among HLA loci, with DRB1 alleles showing the most associated TCRs and HLA-C alleles showing the fewest. An earlier analysis of approximately 540 of the donors showed that most TCR beta V segments appeared in productive rearrangements either about 90% or about 30% of the time, which broadly matched IMGT annotations. Some IMGT-functional V segments, including TRBV6-2 and TRBV6-3, could not be told apart with the 87-base-pair reads, so those segments were excluded. A later analysis reported that several top co-occurrence clusters appeared linked to parvovirus B19, influenza, CMV and Epstein-Barr virus. When HLA alleles, especially DR and DQ, strongly co-occurred, attributing TCR associations to individual alleles was difficult. A later analysis found that most CMV-associated TCR beta chains appeared HLA-restricted, with HLA associations seemingly driven largely by CMV exposure. An association between a missense DCLRE1C variant and V-gene and J-gene trimming of TCR beta chains was found in a later genetic analysis and replicated in an independent cohort. In a later analysis, HLA-associated TCR beta chains were found to be more clonally expanded and to have lower generation probabilities than equally common non-associated chains. This cohort had only TCR beta chains sequenced, and the lack of alpha or paired-chain data limited which features could be detected.

The cohort consisted of 650 to 700 healthy bone marrow donors. At the time of sampling, every cohort member was nominally healthy, though immune exposures that went unrecorded were likely present. The donor tested CMV seronegative and was one of the 352 seronegative cohort members. Every donor gave a peripheral blood sample, and the peripheral blood mononuclear cells from that sample were used for TCR beta sequencing. Genomic DNA was extracted from the blood cell samples with the Qiagen DNeasy Blood Extraction Kit. This clonotype was obtained from a woman in her twenties or thirties in good health and CMV-seronegative. The chain couples TRBV7-2 to TRBJ2-5; the D gene is possibly TRBD1, with 5 bases matching. Input material: PBMCs. CDR3 region: CASSLENVGEETQYF. DNA sequence: TGTGCCAGCAGCTTAGAAAACGTAGGGGAAGAGACCCAGTACTTC.